The T cell receptor beta chain under discussion was sequenced for a study of post-analysis software for immune sequencing data. Whole-study results and caveats: TRBV5-6, TRBV5-1 and TRBV20-1 belonged to a set of roughly five TRBV segments that were more frequent in patients than controls. People with multiple sclerosis had a significantly lower normalized Chao1 diversity than controls did. By F measure, samples from a shared preparation batch strongly co-clustered.

Included in the TCR beta cDNA libraries were unique molecular identifiers. Approximately 0.5 million cDNA molecules were recovered from an input of about 0.9 to 10 million T cells. TCRdb analysed the PCR reads with MiXCR anew, one entry per CDR3 protein. The profile shows fewer than 600,000 distinct CDR3 sequences, nearly 45% of them singletons. Of note for this clonotype: Its antigen remains unknown.

V shed 3 bases and J shed 0 bases, with 11 bases lying between them. The CDR3 has 15 amino acids. Germline V gene data show CDR1 as DFQATT and CDR2 as SNEGSKA (reference sequence). Sequencing was done on a sample of blood. This clonotype originated in a girl aged 10-17 years with multiple sclerosis. This sequence joins TRBV20-1 and TRBJ2-2; D is undetermined. The CDR3: CSARAGGSNTGELFF. In DNA form, the CDR3 reads TGCAGTGCTAGGGCCGGCGGTTCGAACACCGGGGAGCTGTTTTTT.